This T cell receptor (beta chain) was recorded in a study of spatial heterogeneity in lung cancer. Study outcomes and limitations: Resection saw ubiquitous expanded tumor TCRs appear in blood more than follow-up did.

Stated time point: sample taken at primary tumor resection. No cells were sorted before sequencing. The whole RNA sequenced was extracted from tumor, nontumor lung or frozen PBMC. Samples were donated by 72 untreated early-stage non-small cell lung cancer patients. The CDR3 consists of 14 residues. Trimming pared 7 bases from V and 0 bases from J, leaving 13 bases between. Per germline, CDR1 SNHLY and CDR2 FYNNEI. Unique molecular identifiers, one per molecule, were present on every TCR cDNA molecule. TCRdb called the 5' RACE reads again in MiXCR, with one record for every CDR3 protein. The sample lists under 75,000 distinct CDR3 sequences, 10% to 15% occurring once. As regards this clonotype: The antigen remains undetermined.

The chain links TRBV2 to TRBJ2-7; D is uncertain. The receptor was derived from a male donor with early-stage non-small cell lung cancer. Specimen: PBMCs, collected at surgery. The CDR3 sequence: CASTLQWSSYEQYF. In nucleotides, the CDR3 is TGTGCCAGCACCTTACAGTGGAGCTCCTACGAGCAGTACTTC.